The rows below give T cell receptor beta chains drawn from one sample of a study of T-cell reconstitution after alpha-beta-depleted transplantation in children. MiXCR, run by TCRdb on the PCR reads, gives a single entry per CDR3 protein. In the table there are roughly 500,000 distinct CDR3 sequences, around a third of which are singletons. The sample in question was PBMCs from the stem cell graft donor, obtained from the stem cell graft. The receptors here all came from a human donor who donated a stem cell graft to a child with aplastic anemia. Each CDR3 is given with its conserved first and last residue. A D gene is named only where the DNA matches it firmly. For some rows the clone size is stated as once, few or many, or as a class when expanded; others skip it.

j_gene	v_gene	abundance	d_gene	CDR3aa	CDR3nt
TRBJ1-2	TRBV12-3/TRBV12-4	few	NA	CASSLTGSFGGYTF	TGTGCCAGCAGTTTAACAGGCTCCTTCGGGGGCTACACCTTC
TRBJ1-5	TRBV19	once	NA	CASSLDSERPQHF	TGTGCCAGTAGCCTGGACAGTGAGCGGCCCCAGCATTTT
TRBJ2-6	TRBV7-9	once	NA	CASSSSDSGANVLTF	TGTGCCAGCAGCTCATCGGACTCTGGGGCCAACGTCCTGACTTTC
TRBJ2-7	TRBV20-1	NA	TRBD1	CSAEISDRAREQYF	TGCAGTGCCGAGATATCAGACAGGGCGAGAGAGCAGTACTTC
TRBJ2-1	TRBV5-5	NA	NA	CASTLVRTSYNEQFF	TGTGCCAGCACCCTGGTCCGGACTTCCTACAATGAGCAGTTCTTC
TRBJ2-2	TRBV5-1	NA	NA	CASSLEGLSGELFF	TGCGCCAGCAGTCTAGAGGGTTTATCCGGGGAGCTGTTTTTT
TRBJ2-1	TRBV3-1	few	NA	CASSQDPREAGTDNEQFF	TGTGCCAGCAGCCAAGATCCCCGGGAAGCGGGGACAGACAATGAGCAGTTCTTC
TRBJ2-1	TRBV9	once	NA	CASSRTPSNEQFF	TGTGCCAGCAGCCGGACCCCCAGCAATGAGCAGTTCTTC
TRBJ2-2	TRBV12-3/TRBV12-4	NA	TRBD2	CASIMGSGRAGELFF	TGTGCCAGCATCATGGGGAGCGGGAGGGCCGGGGAGCTGTTTTTT
TRBJ2-5	TRBV29-1	few	TRBD1	CSASGQGQETQYF	TGCAGCGCTTCGGGACAGGGACAAGAGACCCAGTACTTC
TRBJ2-1	TRBV12-3/TRBV12-4	NA	TRBD2	CASSLATSGYNEQFF	TGTGCCAGCAGTTTAGCTACTAGCGGATACAATGAGCAGTTCTTC
TRBJ2-7	TRBV27	NA	NA	CASSPAGGWYEQYF	TGTGCCAGCAGTCCGGCCGGGGGCTGGTACGAGCAGTACTTC
TRBJ1-5	TRBV5-1	few	NA	CASSIDAGGQPQHF	TGCGCCAGCAGCATAGACGCAGGCGGTCAGCCCCAGCATTTT
TRBJ2-1	TRBV29-1	few	TRBD2	CSGTLAGVGNEQFF	TGCAGCGGCACACTAGCGGGAGTAGGCAATGAGCAGTTCTTC
TRBJ2-6	TRBV29-1	NA	NA	CSAVDSGTGANVLTF	TGCAGCGCCGTGGACAGTGGGACTGGGGCCAACGTCCTGACTTTC
TRBJ2-5	TRBV12-3/TRBV12-4	NA	TRBD1	CASSLGQGDQETQYF	TGTGCCAGCAGTTTGGGGCAGGGGGATCAAGAGACCCAGTACTTC
TRBJ1-1	TRBV12-3/TRBV12-4	NA	TRBD1	CASSSSGGRDTEAFF	TGTGCCAGCAGTTCCTCAGGGGGTAGAGACACTGAAGCTTTCTTT
TRBJ2-7	TRBV6-6	NA	TRBD2	CASSWREVSEQYF	TGTGCCAGCAGTTGGCGGGAGGTCAGCGAGCAGTACTTC
TRBJ2-1	TRBV7-8	NA	NA	CASTLMGRSSYNEQFF	TGTGCCAGCACCCTTATGGGGAGGAGCTCCTACAATGAGCAGTTCTTC
TRBJ1-1	TRBV7-2	NA	NA	CASSSLTGTLDTEAFF	TGTGCCAGCAGCTCCCTGACAGGAACTCTGGACACTGAAGCTTTCTTT
TRBJ2-7	TRBV11-2	few	NA	CASSFNIRGSYEQYF	TGTGCCAGCAGCTTTAACATAAGGGGATCCTACGAGCAGTACTTC
TRBJ1-2	TRBV5-1	NA	NA	CASSLVGDKGSFGYTF	TGCGCCAGCAGCTTGGTGGGGGACAAGGGGAGTTTTGGCTACACCTTC
TRBJ2-1	TRBV4-3	NA	TRBD2	CASSQVVTSGSLYNEQFF	TGCGCCAGCAGCCAAGTTGTAACTAGCGGGAGCCTATACAATGAGCAGTTCTTC
TRBJ2-6	TRBV12-3/TRBV12-4	NA	TRBD2	CASSRNMGGTGANVLTF	TGTGCCAGCAGTCGAAATATGGGGGGGACTGGGGCCAACGTCCTGACTTTC
TRBJ2-3	TRBV20-1	NA	NA	CSARAGDQGAVDTQYF	TGCAGTGCTAGAGCCGGGGACCAAGGGGCTGTTGATACGCAGTATTTT
TRBJ1-2	TRBV12-3/TRBV12-4	many	NA	CASSLDYGYTF	TGTGCCAGCAGTTTAGACTATGGCTACACCTTC
TRBJ2-6	TRBV20-1	few	NA	CSSSRSSGANVLTF	TGCAGTAGTAGCAGGAGCTCTGGGGCCAACGTCCTGACTTTC
TRBJ2-3	TRBV20-1	few	TRBD2	CSARDRLAGARADTQYF	TGCAGTGCTAGAGATCGACTAGCGGGAGCTCGGGCAGATACGCAGTATTTT
TRBJ1-5	TRBV20-1	NA	NA	CSAKSGGNQPQHF	TGCAGTGCTAAGTCCGGGGGCAATCAGCCCCAGCATTTT
TRBJ1-1	TRBV9	few	NA	CASSVYEGNTEAFF	TGTGCCAGCAGCGTATATGAGGGAAACACTGAAGCTTTCTTT
TRBJ2-7	TRBV7-9	NA	NA	CASSRGDSRDEQYF	TGTGCCAGCAGCCGCGGGGACAGTCGGGACGAGCAGTACTTC
TRBJ1-2	TRBV6-5	NA	NA	CASSQTKQRSYGYTF	TGTGCCAGCAGTCAAACAAAACAGAGAAGCTATGGCTACACCTTC
TRBJ2-2	TRBV28	once	TRBD2	CASMGLAGSDTGELFF	TGTGCCAGCATGGGACTAGCGGGCTCTGACACCGGGGAGCTGTTTTTT
TRBJ2-2	TRBV5-4	few	TRBD1	CASSLALHRGLGGELFF	TGTGCCAGCAGCTTGGCCCTGCACAGGGGGCTTGGGGGGGAGCTGTTTTTT
TRBJ1-2	TRBV12-3/TRBV12-4	NA	NA	CASRGDTSFYGYTF	TGTGCCAGCAGGGGGGACACCTCCTTCTATGGCTACACCTTC
TRBJ2-5	TRBV7-2	NA	NA	CASSLGDRGKTQYF	TGTGCCAGCAGCTTAGGCGACAGAGGAAAGACCCAGTACTTC
TRBJ1-5	TRBV30	NA	TRBD1	CAWGQGSNQPQHF	TGTGCCTGGGGACAGGGGAGCAATCAGCCCCAGCATTTT
TRBJ1-1	TRBV12-3/TRBV12-4	few	TRBD1	CASSFTGENTEAFF	TGTGCCAGCAGTTTTACAGGGGAGAACACTGAAGCTTTCTTT
TRBJ2-4	TRBV29-1	NA	NA	CSAAEVENIQYF	TGCAGCGCGGCAGAGGTCGAAAACATTCAGTACTTC
TRBJ1-1	TRBV5-1	NA	NA	CASSRQSSNTEAFF	TGCGCCAGCAGCCGACAGTCTTCGAACACTGAAGCTTTCTTT
TRBJ1-6	TRBV5-1	NA	TRBD1	CASSFGTGGRNNSPLHF	TGCGCCAGCAGCTTCGGGACAGGGGGTCGGAATAATTCACCCCTCCACTTT
TRBJ2-1	TRBV5-6	NA	TRBD2	CASSRLTSGVHNEQFF	TGTGCCAGCAGCCGTCTGACTAGCGGGGTCCACAATGAGCAGTTCTTC
TRBJ2-7	TRBV12-3/TRBV12-4	NA	TRBD2	CACSLRIGSASGNSYEQYF	TGTGCCTGCAGTTTGCGGATCGGGTCGGCTAGCGGTAACTCCTACGAGCAGTACTTC
TRBJ1-5	TRBV7-2	few	TRBD1	CASSSGQGVANQPQHF	TGTGCCAGCAGCTCGGGGCAGGGGGTGGCGAATCAGCCCCAGCATTTT
TRBJ2-5	TRBV6-5	few	NA	CASSYSTGEETQYF	TGTGCCAGCAGTTACTCTACCGGGGAAGAGACCCAGTACTTC
TRBJ2-1	TRBV6-1	NA	TRBD1	CASSVTGTNYNEQFF	TGTGCCAGCAGTGTGACAGGGACGAACTACAATGAGCAGTTCTTC
TRBJ1-3	TRBV3-1	NA	NA	CASSPSRTGNTIYF	TGTGCCAGCAGCCCCTCACGGACTGGAAACACCATATATTTT
TRBJ1-5	TRBV12-3/TRBV12-4	NA	TRBD1	CASSLQGRSQPQHF	TGTGCCAGCAGTCTACAGGGGAGAAGCCAGCCCCAGCATTTT
TRBJ2-7	TRBV7-2	few	TRBD1	CASSLGGTGGREQYF	TGTGCCAGCAGCTTAGGGGGGACAGGGGGTAGGGAGCAGTACTTC
TRBJ1-5	TRBV7-2	NA	NA	CASSPDSVQPQHF	TGTGCCAGCAGCCCGGACAGCGTTCAGCCCCAGCATTTT
TRBJ2-7	TRBV7-9	NA	TRBD1	CASSLRTGAEQYF	TGTGCCAGCAGCTTACGGACAGGGGCCGAGCAGTACTTC
TRBJ2-1	TRBV15	NA	TRBD2	CATSRDQTSGSLVQFF	TGTGCCACCAGCAGAGATCAGACTAGCGGGAGTTTAGTTCAGTTCTTC